One and the same sample provided the 20 T cell receptor beta chains below, sequenced in a study of tumor-infiltrating lymphocytes in oesophageal squamous cell carcinoma. TCRdb re-called the PCR reads with MiXCR, one entry per CDR3 protein. Among more than 10,000 distinct CDR3 sequences listed, around half were seen once. The sample taken for sequencing was esophageal tumor tissue. These receptors were obtained from a female donor with esophageal squamous cell carcinoma.

Here the CDR3 reads CASSVWTPDGGELFF. CDR3 nucleotides: TGTGCCAGCAGTGTTTGGACTCCGGACGGCGGGGAGCTGTTTTTT. The J gene is TRBJ2-2, the V gene TRBV2, with D perhaps matching TRBD2 (5 bases). The CDR3 runs to 15 residues. The germline gives CDR1 SNHLY, CDR2 FYNNEI. V lost 4 bases and J 7 bases, leaving 16 bases between the germline ends.

As to this clonotype: It is likely a read error, because the conserved phenylalanine at the end of the CDR3 is missing. The limits of the CDR3 on the DNA are not certain, so only TCRdb's listed CDR3 is given. The chain links TRBV6-1 to TRBJ2-4; the table names TRBD1, a call not compared with the DNA. The length of the CDR3 is 8 amino acids, counting both ends. The germline V gene has CDR1 MNHNS and CDR2 SASEGT. CDR3 protein: CASNYVTG.

The chain has TRBV11-2 and TRBJ2-6; no clear D. With the DNA end fitting TRBJ2-5 better, the J assignment may be wrong. This CDR3 is 14 amino acids long. The germline V gene has CDR1 SGHAT and CDR2 FQNNGV. CDR3 nucleotide sequence: TGTGCCAGCAGCTTTGGACCGAGCCAAGAGACCCAGTACTTC. Protein: CASSFGPSQETQYF.

V usage is TRBV7-3 and J usage is TRBJ2-7, with 8 bases lining up with TRBD2. The end of the DNA is better explained by TRBJ2-1, so the J call may be wrong. The CDR3 is 15 residues long. Germline loops: CDR1 SGHTA, CDR2 FQGTGA. The CDR3 reads CASSPNGREVNEQFF. In nucleotides, the CDR3 is TGTGCCAGCAGCCCCAACGGGCGGGAGGTCAATGAGCAGTTCTTC.

The J gene is TRBJ2-5, the V gene TRBV6-1, with a weak D call TRBD2 (5 bases). The CDR3 length is 14 residues. Trimming shortened V by 6 bases and J by 4 bases, and 15 bases separated the two germline ends. Germline V gene data show CDR1 as MNHNS and CDR2 as SASEGT. The chain's CDR3 is CASRALGSRETQYF. The CDR3 DNA reads TGTGCCAGCAGGGCCCTAGGGAGTCGAGAGACCCAGTACTTC.

The chain has TRBV6-1 and TRBJ2-5, with 7 bases fitting TRBD2. The DNA matches TRBJ2-1 better at its end, which makes the J call doubtful. Germline V CDR1 and CDR2: MNHNS, SASEGT. The CDR3 runs to 14 residues. CDR3 amino acids: CASSRDYTNNEQFF. Here the CDR3 DNA reads TGTGCCAGCAGTCGGGACTACACTAACAATGAGCAGTTCTTC.

This chain uses TRBV7-2 with TRBJ2-5; 13 nucleotides agree with TRBD2. The DNA matches TRBJ2-1 better at its end, which makes the J call doubtful. The CDR3 runs 15 residues. In germline, CDR1 is SGHTA, CDR2 FQGNSA. Written as DNA, the CDR3 is TGTGCCAGCAGCTGGACTAGCGGGGGTAGGGATGAGCAGTTCTTC. It codes for CASSWTSGGRDEQFF.

Judged by abundance, this clonotype is medium-sized. The V call is TRBV7-8, the J call TRBJ2-1; D uncertain. The germline V gene has CDR1 SGHVS and CDR2 FQNEAQ. The V gene lost 10 bases and the J gene lost 0 bases, with 16 bases spanning the gap. The CDR3 is 15 residues long. The CDR3 reads CAIKGASLSYNEQFF. CDR3 coding DNA: TGTGCCATCAAGGGTGCGTCTCTCTCCTACAATGAGCAGTTCTTC. The full variable domain, with the rest looked up from reference TRBV7-8 and TRBJ2-1, is GAGVSQSPRYKVAKRGQDVALRCDPISGHVSLFWYQQALGQGPEFLTYFQNEAQLDKSGLPSDRFFAERPEGSVSTLKIQRTQQEDSAVYLCAIKGASLSYNEQFFGPGTRLTVL.

This clonotype was observed at least ten times. The gene calls are TRBV19 and TRBJ2-2; tentatively, D is TRBD1 (6 bases). V was shortened by 4 bases and J by 2 bases, with 14 bases between the two germline ends. Germline V CDR1 and CDR2: LNHDA, SQIVND (reference sequence). The CDR3 runs 16 residues. The CDR3 sequence: CASSTGTYSNTGELFF. The CDR3 nucleotides read TGTGCCAGTAGTACCGGGACATATTCTAACACCGGGGAGCTGTTTTTT.

The chain is built from TRBV6-9 and TRBJ2-6, with 7 bases that match TRBD1. The germline V gene has CDR1 MNHGY and CDR2 SVAAGI. V shed 6 bases, J shed 2 bases, and the junction held 4 bases outside the gene matches. The CDR3 is 15 amino acids. The CDR3 DNA follows: TGTGCCAGCAGCTTAACAGGGGCTGGGGCCAACGTCCTGACTTTC. Protein: CASSLTGAGANVLTF.

This clonotype appeared many times. The J gene is TRBJ2-6, the V gene TRBV11-2, with TRBD1 matching 9 bases. V was clipped by 1 base and J by 0 bases; unmatched bases: 10. This CDR3 has 20 residues. The germline V gene encodes CDR1 SGHAT and CDR2 FQNNGV. The CDR3 loop reads CASSLVGVGQGASGANVLTF. The CDR3 coding sequence is TGTGCCAGCAGCTTAGTCGGCGTGGGACAGGGCGCCTCTGGGGCCAACGTCCTGACTTTC. The full variable domain, in which reference TRBV11-2 and TRBJ2-6 provide the parts outside the CDR3, is EAGVAQSPRYKIIEKRQSVAFWCNPISGHATLYWYQQILGQGPKLLIQFQNNGVVDDSQLPKDRFSAERLKGVDSTLKIQPAKLEDSAVYLCASSLVGVGQGASGANVLTFGAGSRLTVL.

Comment on this clonotype: The CDR3 does not end in the conserved phenylalanine or tryptophan, so this is likely a read error. Because the CDR3's place on the DNA is in doubt, the DNA is left out and the CDR3 is given as listed by TCRdb. This rearrangement joins TRBV15 to TRBJ2-6; TRBD2 is the table's D call and was not checked against the DNA. In germline, CDR1 is LNHNV, CDR2 YYDKDF (reference sequence). The length of the CDR3 is 8 amino acids, counting both ends. The CDR3 protein is CATSTGEV.

V is TRBV6-7 and J is TRBJ2-4, with a possible D match to TRBD1 (6 bases). The better agreement between TRBJ1-2 and the DNA end casts doubt on the J call. TRBV6-7 is recorded as an ORF, its role being uncertain. The CDR3 totals 14 residues. The CDR3 bases are TGTGCCAGCAGTCTACGGGGGACACTTCAGGGCTACACCTTC. This sequence encodes CASSLRGTLQGYTF.

With respect to this clonotype: The conserved phenylalanine or tryptophan is not found at the CDR3 terminus, so this likely reflects a read error. It is unclear where the CDR3 begins or ends on the DNA, so no DNA is shown, and the CDR3 is as TCRdb lists it. V usage is TRBV7-6 and J usage is TRBJ2-3. 17 amino acids form the CDR3, both terminal residues included. From germline, CDR1 is SGHVS and CDR2 FNYEAQ. CDR3 amino acids: CASSLNQLEPYEQYFGN.

The J gene is TRBJ2-6, the V gene TRBV7-6; D not resolved. The ends were cut back, 4 bases at V and 4 bases at J, with 11 bases in the middle. This CDR3 is built from 15 residues. CDR1 is SGHVS, CDR2 FNYEAQ, per germline. CDR3 nucleotides: TGTGCCAGCAGCTCGATATTTTCCGGGGCCAACGTCCTGACTTTC. Translation gives CASSSIFSGANVLTF.

The chain employs TRBV12-3 or TRBV12-4 and TRBJ1-1; D unresolved. The CDR3 runs to 12 residues. The V end lost 3 bases, the J end lost 4 bases, and 6 bases lay between the germline ends. CDR3 DNA: TGTGCCAGCAGTTTGTTCCCCACTGAAGCTTTCTTT. Protein: CASSLFPTEAFF.

This clonotype was seen a handful of times. The J gene is TRBJ2-1, the V gene TRBV13; D gene uncertain. Trimming removed 1 base from V and 4 bases from J, with 20 bases in between. This CDR3 has 18 amino acids. Germline V CDR1 and CDR2: PRHDT, FYEKMQ (reference sequence). CDR3 nucleotides: TGTGCCAGCAGCTTAGTTTCGGAGTCCCAACACGGTTACAATGAGCAGTTCTTC. Its translation is CASSLVSESQHGYNEQFF.

This sequence joins TRBV7-2 and TRBJ1-5; D unclear. The CDR3 contains 16 residues. Between the trimmed V and J ends, which lost 2 bases and 1 base, there was a span of 12 bases. Germline CDR1 SGHTA, CDR2 FQGNSA. CDR3: CASSLRRDTSNQPQHF. CDR3 DNA sequence: TGTGCCAGCAGCTTAAGGAGGGATACGAGCAATCAGCCCCAGCATTTT.

CDR3 protein: CASSSYDEQFF. CDR3 in DNA: TGTGCCAGCAGTTCTTACGATGAGCAGTTCTTC. V usage is TRBV6-9 and J usage is TRBJ2-1; no clear D gene. The CDR3 contains 11 residues. V was shortened by 4 bases and J by 8 bases, with 6 bases between the two germline ends. Germline V CDR1 and CDR2: MNHGY, SVAAGI.

The rearrangement uses TRBV6-6 and TRBJ2-5; perhaps D is TRBD1 or TRBD2 (5 bases each). With the DNA end fitting TRBJ2-4 better, the J assignment may be wrong. Germline lookup yields CDR1 MNHNY and CDR2 SVGAGI (reference sequence). There are 14 residues in the CDR3. The CDR3, as DNA: TGTGCCAGCAGTTACGGGGGAGCCAAAAACATTCAGTACTTC. Translating it yields CASSYGGAKNIQYF.